Below, 23 T cell receptor beta chains from the same sample are listed, as sequenced in a study of identical twins (dated by TCRdb to the mid-2010s). Libraries were constructed by 5' RACE. TCRdb lists the instrument as Illumina HiSeq 2000. Clones were called with MiXCR by TCRdb after fastp trimmed the public reads at Q25, and only in-frame beta chains were retained. Duplicate CDR3 protein sequences are folded into a single record with the most common DNA and genes. The sample yields 1,800,000 or so distinct CDR3 sequences; more than 30% were counted once. The top ten clones comprise about 0.3% of the sample. Specimen: cord blood. Receptors originate from a newborn girl in good health.

J is TRBJ2-4 and V is TRBV29-1; perhaps TRBD1 as D (6 bases). The V end was cut by 7 bases, the J end by 4 bases, with 8 bases between. CDR3 length: 11 amino acids. The V gene's germline CDR1 is SQVTM and CDR2 ANQGSEA. The CDR3 DNA sequence: TGCAGCGACAGGGAGAAAAACATTCAGTACTTC. Protein: CSDREKNIQYF.

V usage is TRBV27 and J usage is TRBJ1-2; perhaps TRBD1 as D (5 bases). Trimming took off 4 bases at V and 5 bases at J, with 14 bases between the two ends. Germline CDR1 reads MNHEY; CDR2 reads SMNVEV (reference sequence). The CDR3 runs 14 residues. This CDR3 reads CASSSHGGGYGYTF. In DNA form, the CDR3 reads TGTGCCAGCAGTTCGCACGGGGGAGGGTATGGCTACACCTTC.

The chain recombines TRBV24-1 with TRBJ2-1; D may correspond to TRBD1 or TRBD2 (6 bases each). The CDR3 has 14 residues. Germline V gives CDR1 KGHDR, CDR2 SFDVKD. Deletions cut 4 bases from V and 15 bases from J, with 21 bases between. CDR3 amino acids: CATSEGGTGSLLFF. The CDR3 DNA reads TGTGCCACCAGTGAGGGGGGAACAGGGTCGTTGCTGTTCTTC.

In this sample, this clonotype turned up a few times. The chain combines TRBV20-1 with TRBJ2-5; D remains unclear. The CDR3 extends over 12 amino acids. The ends were cut back, 2 bases at V and 4 bases at J, with 8 bases in the middle. The germline V gene encodes CDR1 DFQATT and CDR2 SNEGSKA (reference sequence). CDR3 sequence reads: CSARKARETQYF. The CDR3 region has the DNA TGCAGTGCTAGAAAAGCTAGAGAGACCCAGTACTTC.

The V and J genes are TRBV4-2 and TRBJ2-1; TRBD2 matches 11 bases. The J call may be in error: the DNA end matches TRBJ2-7 better. CDR1 LGHNA and CDR2 YNFKEQ come from the germline V gene. CDR3 length equals 21 residues. This CDR3 reads CASSQPSPLAGGASLYNEQYF. In nucleotides, the CDR3 is TGTGCCAGCAGCCAACCGAGCCCCTTAGCGGGGGGGGCATCCTTGTACAATGAGCAGTACTTC.

This clonotype showed up just a few times. The rearrangement uses TRBV10-3 and TRBJ2-1, with 13 bases matching TRBD2. The junction had 12 bases not matched to a gene; V was cut back by 7 bases and J by 3 bases. The CDR3 runs 18 residues. Germline CDR1 ENHRY, CDR2 SYGVKD. CDR3 sequence: CAIKTGTSGVRNYNEQFF. The CDR3 nucleotides are TGTGCCATCAAAACTGGGACTAGCGGGGTAAGGAACTACAATGAGCAGTTCTTC.

This rearrangement joins TRBV5-1 to TRBJ2-1, with a weak D call TRBD1 (6 bases). The J call is uncertain, as TRBJ2-7 better fits the DNA end. The CDR3 spans 15 residues. Germline values: CDR1 SGHRS, CDR2 YFSETQ. In DNA, the CDR3 is TGCGCCAGCAGCCAGGGACATGGCTCCTACAATGAGCAGTACTTC. Its translation: CASSQGHGSYNEQYF.

This clonotype was counted once. The chain links TRBV12-3 or TRBV12-4 to TRBJ2-7, with 7 bases aligning to TRBD1. Trimming at V came to 8 bases and at J to 7 bases, leaving 17 bases not matched to a gene. CDR3 size: 15 residues. CDR3 in amino acids: CASRNTGTAYNEQYF. The CDR3 DNA reads as TGTGCCAGCCGCAATACCGGGACAGCCTACAATGAGCAGTACTTC.

This sequence joins TRBV3-1 and TRBJ2-2, with D hard to call. The CDR3 has 10 amino acids. Trimming left V 8 bases short and J 9 bases short, with 7 bases between. Germline CDR1 is LGHDT and CDR2 is YNNKEL (reference sequence). DNA of the CDR3: TGTGCCAGCGGGGATCGGGAGCTGTTTTTT. Encoded protein: CASGDRELFF.

V and J are TRBV7-9 and TRBJ2-4; D unclear. In germline, CDR1 is SEHNR, CDR2 FQNEAQ (reference sequence). The CDR3 runs to 14 residues. V was cut by 3 bases and J by 3 bases, with 9 bases left in between. This chain's CDR3 is CASSLSIGKNIQYF. DNA of the CDR3: TGTGCCAGCAGCTTGAGCATCGGCAAAAACATTCAGTACTTC. The whole variable domain, filled in from reference TRBV7-9 and TRBJ2-4, reads DTGVSQNPRHKITKRGQNVTFRCDPISEHNRLYWYRQTLGQGPEFLTYFQNEAQLEKSRLLSDRFSAERPKGSFSTLEIQRTEQGDSAMYLCASSLSIGKNIQYFGAGTRLSVL.

This clonotype was detected a few times. This chain links TRBV6-1 with TRBJ2-4; the match to TRBD1 covers 9 bases. The CDR3 has 14 amino acids. Germline trimming cut 4 bases from V and 6 bases from J; bases unmatched to any gene: 4. Per the germline V gene, CDR1 is MNHNS and CDR2 is SASEGT. CDR3 loop: CASSVGDRANIQYF. The CDR3 DNA reads as TGTGCCAGCAGTGTTGGGGACAGGGCAAACATTCAGTACTTC.

Comments on this clonotype: This sequence may be a read error, since a much larger clone differs from it by one base. This sequence joins TRBV20-1 and TRBJ2-1, with 8 bases lining up with TRBD1. Germline V gene sequence: CDR1 DFQATT, CDR2 SNEGSKA (reference sequence). The length of the CDR3 is 14 residues. V shed 6 bases and J 6 bases; nucleotides not matched to a gene: 10. CDR3 DNA: TGCAGTGCCCCGGACAGGGAGCTTATCAATGAGCAGTTCTTC. It specifies CSAPDRELINEQFF.

This clonotype was counted only a few times. V usage is TRBV27 and J usage is TRBJ2-7, with 7 bases fitting TRBD1. The V gene end was trimmed by 1 base and the J gene end by 2 bases; junction bases not matched to a gene: 8. The CDR3 loop spans 16 amino acids. From germline, CDR1 is MNHEY and CDR2 SMNVEV (reference sequence). CDR3 DNA sequence: TGTGCCAGCAGTTTATGGGGGACAGCTAGCACCTACGAGCAGTACTTC. Translating gives CASSLWGTASTYEQYF.

In its sample, this clonotype was seen a few times. This chain connects TRBV20-1 to TRBJ1-1, with D perhaps matching TRBD1 (6 bases). The CDR3 consists of 13 residues. With 8 bases removed from V and 6 bases from J, the gap between germline ends came to 19 bases. The germline V gene has CDR1 DFQATT and CDR2 SNEGSKA (reference sequence). In DNA form, the CDR3 reads TGCAGTCCCAGGGGAGGGGCAGGGGCTGAAGCTTTCTTT. Its translation is CSPRGGAGAEAFF.

The table lists this clonotype with a few counts. This chain uses TRBV12-3 or TRBV12-4 with TRBJ2-1, with D perhaps TRBD2 (7 bases). The CDR3 is 15 amino acids. V was pared by 2 bases and J by 7 bases, with 15 bases between. The CDR3 coding sequence is TGTGCCAGCAGTTTAATGCGGGGGCCAACGAATGAGCAGTTCTTC. Residues: CASSLMRGPTNEQFF.

This clonotype was observed a handful of times. The J gene is TRBJ2-1, the V gene TRBV3-1, with D possibly TRBD2 on 5 matching bases. The J call is uncertain, as TRBJ2-7 better fits the DNA end. Germline V CDR1 and CDR2: LGHDT, YNNKEL (reference sequence). This CDR3 is built from 15 residues. The CDR3 bases are TGTGCCAGCAGCCAAGAGGGGAGCTCCTACAATGAGCAGTACTTC. It is translated as CASSQEGSSYNEQYF.

The J gene is TRBJ2-7, the V gene TRBV21-1. TRBV21-1 represents a pseudogene. The CDR3 is 11 amino acids. The CDR3 region has the DNA TGTGCCAGGCCAACGAGTGGAGAGCAGTACTTC. Its translation: CARPTSGEQYF.

The V call is TRBV5-1, the J call TRBJ2-1, with TRBD2 identical over 9 bases. The length of the CDR3 is 16 residues. V lost 3 bases and J lost 3; bases outside the gene matches: 7. Per the germline V gene, CDR1 is SGHRS and CDR2 is YFSETQ. CDR3 residues: CASSSGTSFIYNEQFF. CDR3 DNA: TGCGCCAGCAGCTCCGGGACTAGCTTTATCTACAATGAGCAGTTCTTC. Full variable domain (rest looked up from reference TRBV5-1 and TRBJ2-1): KAGVTQTPRYLIKTRGQQVTLSCSPISGHRSVSWYQQTPGQGLQFLFEYFSETQRNKGNFPGRFSGRQFSNSRSEMNVSTLELGDSALYLCASSSGTSFIYNEQFFGPGTRLTVL.

This clonotype has a handful of counts. The CDR3 loop is CASSFDGLGEQYF. The CDR3 coding sequence is TGTGCCAGCAGCTTCGACGGACTGGGAGAGCAGTACTTC. The genes are TRBV7-8 and TRBJ2-5, with D perhaps TRBD2 (5 bases). The germline CDR1 and CDR2 sequences are SGHVS and FQNEAQ. Trimming took 3 bases from V and 11 from J, leaving 16 bases between them. This CDR3 has 13 amino acids.

J is TRBJ2-3 and V is TRBV21-1; the D call of TRBD1 is as the table states it, not checked on the DNA. TRBV21-1 is described as a pseudogene. This CDR3 comprises 14 residues. CDR3 DNA: TGTGCCAGCAGCAAAATCCCGGGGGGGGATACGCAGTATTTT. Residues: CASSKIPGGDTQYF.

This clonotype has only a few counts. The V and J genes are TRBV20-1 and TRBJ2-1, with 14 bases matching TRBD2. The V segment lost 6 bases and the J segment 5 bases; nucleotides outside the gene matches: 18. The CDR3 has 19 residues. The V gene's germline CDR1 is DFQATT and CDR2 SNEGSKA (reference sequence). For the CDR3, the DNA is TGCAGTGCCCCGACATGGACTAGCGGGGGGCCGGTCCCGAACAATGAGCAGTTCTTC. It translates to CSAPTWTSGGPVPNNEQFF.

This clonotype was seen a few times. The rearrangement links TRBV12-3 or TRBV12-4 to TRBJ2-5, with 8 positions matching TRBD1. The CDR3 is made up of 11 amino acids. V lost 2 bases and J lost 13; bases outside the gene matches: 3. The CDR3 reads CASSLRTGLYF. DNA for the CDR3: TGTGCCAGCAGTTTACGGACAGGGTTGTACTTC.

The chain recombines TRBV5-1 with TRBJ2-7; 7 nucleotides agree with TRBD1. The DNA end lines up better with TRBJ2-5; the J call may be wrong. This CDR3 region has 14 residues. The germline V gene encodes CDR1 SGHRS and CDR2 YFSETQ. The CDR3 sequence: CASSLTGVEETQYF. The CDR3 DNA is TGCGCCAGCAGCTTGACAGGGGTGGAAGAGACCCAGTACTTC.